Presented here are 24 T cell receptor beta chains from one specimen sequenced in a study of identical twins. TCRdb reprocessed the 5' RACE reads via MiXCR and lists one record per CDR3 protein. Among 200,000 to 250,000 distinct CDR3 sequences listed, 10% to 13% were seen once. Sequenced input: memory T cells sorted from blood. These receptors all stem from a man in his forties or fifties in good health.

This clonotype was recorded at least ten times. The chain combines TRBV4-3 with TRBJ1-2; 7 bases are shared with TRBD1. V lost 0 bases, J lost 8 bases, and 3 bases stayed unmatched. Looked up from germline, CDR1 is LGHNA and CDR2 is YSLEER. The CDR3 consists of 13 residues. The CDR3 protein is CASSQDRGGGYTF. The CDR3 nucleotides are TGCGCCAGCAGCCAAGACAGGGGGGGAGGCTACACCTTC.

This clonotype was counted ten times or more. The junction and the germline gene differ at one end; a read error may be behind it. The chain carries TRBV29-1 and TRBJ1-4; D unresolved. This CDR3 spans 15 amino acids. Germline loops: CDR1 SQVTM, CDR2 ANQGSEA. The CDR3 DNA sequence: TGCAGCGTTGTTTATACACCAATACTTAATGGAAAACTGTTTTTT. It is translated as CSVVYTPILNGKLFF.

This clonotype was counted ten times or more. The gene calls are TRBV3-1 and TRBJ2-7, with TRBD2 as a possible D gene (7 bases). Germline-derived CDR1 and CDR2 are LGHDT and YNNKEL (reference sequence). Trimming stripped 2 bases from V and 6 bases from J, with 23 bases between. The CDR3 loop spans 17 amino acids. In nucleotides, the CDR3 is TGTGCCAGCAGCCAAATCTGGGGGGGGGCCTTCTCTGGCGAGCAGTACTTC. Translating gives CASSQIWGGAFSGEQYF.

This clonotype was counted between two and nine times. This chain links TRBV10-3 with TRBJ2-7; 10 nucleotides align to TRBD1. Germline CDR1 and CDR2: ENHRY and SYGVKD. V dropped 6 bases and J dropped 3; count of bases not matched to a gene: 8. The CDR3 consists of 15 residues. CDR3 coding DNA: TGTGCCATCAGCGCCCGGGACAGGGGCCTCTACGAGCAGTACTTC. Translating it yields CAISARDRGLYEQYF.

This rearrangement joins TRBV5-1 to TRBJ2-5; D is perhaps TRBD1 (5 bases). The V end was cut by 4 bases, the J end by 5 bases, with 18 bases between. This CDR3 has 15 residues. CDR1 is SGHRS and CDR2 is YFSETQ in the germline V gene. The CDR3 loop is CASSPGWAGSETQYF. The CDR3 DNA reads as TGCGCCAGCAGCCCCGGATGGGCAGGGTCGGAGACCCAGTACTTC.

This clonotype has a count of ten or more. CDR3 DNA: TGTGCCAGCAGCGATACCCTAAGCGGGAGCACAGATACGCAGTATTTT. This gives the protein CASSDTLSGSTDTQYF. The V gene is TRBV6-1, the J gene TRBJ2-3, with TRBD2 as a possible D gene (6 bases). CDR3 length: 16 amino acids. V lost 6 bases, J lost 0 bases, and 16 bases lay in between. Germline CDR1 is MNHNS and CDR2 is SASEGT.

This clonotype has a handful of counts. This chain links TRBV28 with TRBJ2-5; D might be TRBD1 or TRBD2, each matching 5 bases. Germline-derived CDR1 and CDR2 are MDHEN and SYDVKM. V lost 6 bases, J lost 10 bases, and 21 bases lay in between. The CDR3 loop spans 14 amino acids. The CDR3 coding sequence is TGTGCCAGCAGAGTACATGGGACCGTCGGATTCCAGTACTTC. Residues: CASRVHGTVGFQYF.

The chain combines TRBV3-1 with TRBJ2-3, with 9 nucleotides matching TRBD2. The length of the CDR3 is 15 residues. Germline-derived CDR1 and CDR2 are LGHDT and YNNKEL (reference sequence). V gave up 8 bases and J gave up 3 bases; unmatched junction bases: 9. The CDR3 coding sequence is TGTGCCAGCGCTAGGGCGGGGGGGCGGACAGATACGCAGTATTTT. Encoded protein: CASARAGGRTDTQYF.

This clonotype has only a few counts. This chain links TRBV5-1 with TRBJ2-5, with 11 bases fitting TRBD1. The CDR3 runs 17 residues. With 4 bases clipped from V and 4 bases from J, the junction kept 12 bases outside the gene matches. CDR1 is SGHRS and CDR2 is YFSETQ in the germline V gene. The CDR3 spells CASSLFHRGTGGETQYF. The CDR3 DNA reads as TGCGCCAGCAGCCTGTTTCACCGCGGGACAGGGGGAGAGACCCAGTACTTC. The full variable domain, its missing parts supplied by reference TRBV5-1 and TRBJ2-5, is KAGVTQTPRYLIKTRGQQVTLSCSPISGHRSVSWYQQTPGQGLQFLFEYFSETQRNKGNFPGRFSGRQFSNSRSEMNVSTLELGDSALYLCASSLFHRGTGGETQYFGPGTRLLVL.

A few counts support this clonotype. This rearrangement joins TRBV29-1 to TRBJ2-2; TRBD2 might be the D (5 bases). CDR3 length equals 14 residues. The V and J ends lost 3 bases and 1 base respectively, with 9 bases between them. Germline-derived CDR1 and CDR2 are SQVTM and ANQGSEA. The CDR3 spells CSVDVGGNTGELFF. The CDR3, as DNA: TGCAGCGTTGATGTAGGAGGGAACACCGGGGAGCTGTTTTTT.

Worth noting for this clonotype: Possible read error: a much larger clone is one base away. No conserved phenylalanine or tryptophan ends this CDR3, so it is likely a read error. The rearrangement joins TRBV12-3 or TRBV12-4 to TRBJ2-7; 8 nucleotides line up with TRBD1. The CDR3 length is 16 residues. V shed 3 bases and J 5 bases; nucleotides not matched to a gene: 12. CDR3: CASSFRLGTGTDEQYY. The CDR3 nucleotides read TGTGCCAGCAGTTTCCGCCTCGGGACAGGCACCGACGAGCAGTACTAC.

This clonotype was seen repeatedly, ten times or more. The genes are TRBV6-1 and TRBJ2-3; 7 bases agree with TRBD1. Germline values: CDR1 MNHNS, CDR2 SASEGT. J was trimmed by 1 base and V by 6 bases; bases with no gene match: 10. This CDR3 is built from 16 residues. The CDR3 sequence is CASSSGGMSGTDTQYF. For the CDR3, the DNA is TGTGCCAGCAGCTCAGGGGGAATGAGTGGCACAGATACGCAGTATTTT.

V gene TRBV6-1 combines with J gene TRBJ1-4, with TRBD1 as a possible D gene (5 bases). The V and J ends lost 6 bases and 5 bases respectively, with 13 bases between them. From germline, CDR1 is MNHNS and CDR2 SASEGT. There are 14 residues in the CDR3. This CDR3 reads CASRSVGGNEKLFF. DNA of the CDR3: TGTGCCAGCAGGTCCGTGGGGGGAAATGAAAAACTGTTTTTT.

CDR3 in amino acids: CASSLALGTGAEQYF. CDR3 bases: TGTGCCAGCAGCTTAGCGTTGGGGACAGGGGCCGAGCAGTACTTC. The chain joins TRBV7-2 to TRBJ2-7; 10 bases line up with TRBD1. The germline V gene has CDR1 SGHTA and CDR2 FQGNSA. The CDR3 sequence is 15 residues long. V was pared by 0 bases and J by 6 bases, with 5 bases of the junction left unmatched.

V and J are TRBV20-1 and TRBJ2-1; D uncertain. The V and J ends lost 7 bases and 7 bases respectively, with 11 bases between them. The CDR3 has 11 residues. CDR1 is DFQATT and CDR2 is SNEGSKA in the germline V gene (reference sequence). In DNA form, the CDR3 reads TGCAGTGTCCCCCACCGAAATGAGCAGTTCTTC. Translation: CSVPHRNEQFF.

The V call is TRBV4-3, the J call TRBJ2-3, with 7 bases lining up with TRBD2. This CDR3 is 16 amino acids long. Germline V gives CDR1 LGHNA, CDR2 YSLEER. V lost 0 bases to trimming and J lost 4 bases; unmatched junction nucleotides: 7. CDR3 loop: CASSQDFGGSADTQYF. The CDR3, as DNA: TGCGCCAGCAGCCAAGACTTTGGCGGGAGCGCAGATACGCAGTATTTT.

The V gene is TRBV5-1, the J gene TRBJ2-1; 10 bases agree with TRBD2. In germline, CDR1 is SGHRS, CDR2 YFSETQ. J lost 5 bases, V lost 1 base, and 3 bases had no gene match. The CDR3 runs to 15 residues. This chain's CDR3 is CASSLFTSGDNEQFF. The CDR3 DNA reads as TGCGCCAGCAGCTTGTTTACTAGCGGGGACAATGAGCAGTTCTTC. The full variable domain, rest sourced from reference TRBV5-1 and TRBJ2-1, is KAGVTQTPRYLIKTRGQQVTLSCSPISGHRSVSWYQQTPGQGLQFLFEYFSETQRNKGNFPGRFSGRQFSNSRSEMNVSTLELGDSALYLCASSLFTSGDNEQFFGPGTRLTVL.

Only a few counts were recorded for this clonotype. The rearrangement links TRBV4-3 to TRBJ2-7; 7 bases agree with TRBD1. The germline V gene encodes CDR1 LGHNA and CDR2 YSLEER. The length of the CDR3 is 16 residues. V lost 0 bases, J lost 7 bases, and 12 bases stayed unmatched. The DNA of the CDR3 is TGCGCCAGCAGCCAAGAAGTAAACAGGGGAACGGGTGAGCAGTACTTC. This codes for CASSQEVNRGTGEQYF.

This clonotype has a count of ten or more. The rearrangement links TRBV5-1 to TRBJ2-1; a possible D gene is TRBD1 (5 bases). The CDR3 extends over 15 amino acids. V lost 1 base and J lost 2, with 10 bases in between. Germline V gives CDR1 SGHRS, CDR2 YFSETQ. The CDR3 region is CASSLSGFTYNEQFF. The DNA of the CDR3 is TGCGCCAGCAGCTTGTCAGGGTTTACCTACAATGAGCAGTTCTTC.

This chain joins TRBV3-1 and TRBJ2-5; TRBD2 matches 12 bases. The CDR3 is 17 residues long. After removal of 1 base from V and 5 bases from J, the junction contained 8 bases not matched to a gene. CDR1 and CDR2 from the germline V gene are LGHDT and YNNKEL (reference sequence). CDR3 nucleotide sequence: TGTGCCAGCAGCCAAGGATACCGACTAGCGGGGGATGAGACCCAGTACTTC. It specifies CASSQGYRLAGDETQYF.

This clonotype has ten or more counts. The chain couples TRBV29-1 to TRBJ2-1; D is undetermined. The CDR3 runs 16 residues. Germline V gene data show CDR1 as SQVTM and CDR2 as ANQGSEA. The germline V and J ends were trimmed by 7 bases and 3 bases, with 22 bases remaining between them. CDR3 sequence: CSAKTAETPVYNEQFF. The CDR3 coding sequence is TGCAGCGCAAAGACTGCGGAGACTCCGGTCTACAATGAGCAGTTCTTC.

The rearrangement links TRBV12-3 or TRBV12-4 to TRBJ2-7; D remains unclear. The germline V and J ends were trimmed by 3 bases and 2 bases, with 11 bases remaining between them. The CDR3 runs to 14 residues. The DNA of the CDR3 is TGTGCCAGCAGTTTTTCAGACGGGCCCTACGAGCAGTACTTC. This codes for CASSFSDGPYEQYF.

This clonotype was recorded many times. This chain's CDR3 is CASSVGTSGMSTDTQYF. Written as DNA, the CDR3 is TGTGCCAGCAGCGTAGGGACTAGCGGGATGAGCACAGATACGCAGTATTTT. V is TRBV9 and J is TRBJ2-3, with 12 bases lining up with TRBD2. This CDR3 comprises 17 residues. Germline V gene sequence: CDR1 SGDLS, CDR2 YYNGEE. The trim removed 0 bases at V and 0 bases at J, leaving 2 bases unmatched.

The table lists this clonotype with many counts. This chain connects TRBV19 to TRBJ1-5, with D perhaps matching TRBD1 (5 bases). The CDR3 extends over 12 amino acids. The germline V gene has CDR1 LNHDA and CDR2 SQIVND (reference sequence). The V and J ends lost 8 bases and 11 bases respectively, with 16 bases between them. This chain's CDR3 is CASSGGVGAQHF. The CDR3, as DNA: TGTGCCAGTTCCGGAGGGGTGGGGGCCCAGCATTTT.